This T cell receptor (beta chain) came from a study of T cells in Graves' hyperthyroidism and ophthalmopathy (dated by TCRdb to the late 2010s). About the investigation overall: Peripheral blood samples were taken at initial diagnosis, before any treatment was given. The approximately 97 discovery patients were randomly divided into training and test sets at a 7:3 ratio. TCR Vbeta CDR3 sequencing of 130 to 150 peripheral blood samples (43 ophthalmopathy, roughly 74 hyperthyroidism and around 17 progressor patients) is reported in the paper. After sampling, hyperthyroidism patients received methimazole starting at 30 mg daily, and ophthalmopathy patients received high-dose intravenous methylprednisolone. Prospective prediction of ophthalmopathy was tested in an independent validation cohort consisting of some 19 hyperthyroidism patients and around 17 patients who later progressed to ophthalmopathy. To identify distinguishing TCR V-J signatures, a discovery cohort of around 98 patients was used, comprising 43 with Graves' ophthalmopathy and around 60 with stable Graves' hyperthyroidism. The study also compared thyroid tissue and blood T-cell repertoires from 5 to 7 Graves' hyperthyroidism patients. General findings and caveats noted by the study authors: A 13 V-J signature model separated ophthalmopathy from stable hyperthyroidism, with 87.88% sensitivity and roughly 82% specificity in cross-validation and 80%/75% in testing. Most expanded thyroid clonotypes (frequency above 0.001) were also found in blood, which suggests that blood repertoires may mirror thyroid immune responses. Sample size was not statistically predetermined, and investigators were not blinded to group allocation. During validation, the model predicted progression to ophthalmopathy a median of around six months ahead of onset, with around 71% sensitivity and roughly 72% specificity.

Hyperthyroidism patients were newly diagnosed, had a disease duration of under 2 months, and were aged 18 to 65 years. Exclusion was applied to patients with uncontrolled infections, other autoimmune diseases, pregnancy or lactation. Clinical symptoms, serum thyroxine and TRAb, thyroid ultrasound, and orbital computed tomography formed the basis for the diagnoses. For progressor patients, blood was drawn at the first diagnosis of hyperthyroidism, before any ophthalmopathy symptoms had appeared. PBMCs were separated from roughly 9.3 ml of fresh peripheral blood using Ficoll-Paque density gradient centrifugation. Progressor patients were first diagnosed with Graves' hyperthyroidism and then developed ophthalmopathy during follow-up. Total RNA was extracted using Trizol reagent, and RNA quality was assessed on an Agilent 2100 Bioanalyzer. With respect to this clonotype: No antigen is known for it. Base qualities are not recorded, but no much larger clone differs from it by a single base.

Amplification of TCR beta CDR3 regions was carried out from RNA transcripts. A first-round RT-PCR of the TCR CDR3 used the HTBI primer set with the Qiagen OneStep RT-PCR kit. Libraries were constructed in a second round of multiplex PCR, after which size selection and purification were performed. Sequencing of the libraries was done on an Illumina HiSeq2000 using paired-end 100 bp reads. As for the original processing: Raw data were processed with SOAPnuke, discarding reads with adapters, uncalled bases, mean Phred below 15, or no exact constant-primer or identifier match. COPE v1.2.5 was used to merge the high-quality paired reads, and each unique nucleotide sequence was defined as a clonotype. MiTCR v1.1 was used to align the clonotypes against IMGT TRBV, TRBD and TRBJ reference segments. Analysis was restricted to V-J combinations with a frequency above 0.0001, which covered 98% to 99.2% of repertoires. The TCS score was defined as F50 (clonal expansion) divided by E x V (chaos), with BLOSUM62-based TCRdist calculated between CDR3 peptides within each V-J. Welch's t-statistics and random forest reduced roughly 540 V-J features to 10 to 15, which were used in a naive Bayes classifier (R e1071). TCRdb applied fastp at Q25 and MiXCR to the public reads, then kept only in-frame beta chains. CDR3 protein sequences are deduplicated, and each keeps its most common genes and DNA. V and J calls and clone size were set by TCRdb, not the authors. Recorded for this sample are about 720,000 distinct CDR3 sequences; around 20% of them occurred a single time. Roughly 17% of the sample comes from the top ten.

The sequencing input was blood. The TCR originated in a woman aged 45-65 years with Graves' hyperthyroidism that later progressed to Graves' ophthalmopathy.

The DNA sequence is TGCGCCAGCAGCAGCTTGGTGGACAGTCAAGAGACCCAGTACTTC. Translated, this is CASSSLVDSQETQYF. The chain couples TRBV5-1 to TRBJ2-5; TRBD1 could be the D gene, as 6 bases match. V is clipped by 4 bases and J by 2 bases, and the sequence between their germline boundaries is 15 bases long. Including cysteine and phenylalanine, the CDR3 has 15 amino acids. CDR3 DNA is the only sequence kept; it has 45 bases, read in frame from the first base. CDR1 is given as SGHRS and CDR2 as YFSETQ, both from the germline V gene.